This T cell receptor beta chain is from a study of PD-1 blockade in classical Hodgkin lymphoma. Turning to this clone: Antigen specificity is unknown.

The germline V gene has CDR1 SGHNT and CDR2 YYREEE (reference sequence). The CDR3 sequence is 13 residues long. Trimming took 4 bases from V and 10 from J, leaving 15 bases between them. Profiled with immunoSEQ multiplex PCR; TCRdb holds only in-frame clones, not every one. The table records 100,000 to 130,000 clones, 89% of them present only once. The patients all showed relapse after autologous stem cell transplantation, while their brentuximab vedotin exposure varied. Whole-study results and caveats: Healthy donors reportedly exceeded newly diagnosed patients in baseline TCR diversity. Patients who began taking nivolumab under 1 year after ASCT were left out.

This receptor was obtained from a human donor with classical Hodgkin lymphoma. The starting material was peripheral blood mononuclear cells (PBMCs), obtained before the second cycle of nivolumab. The chain couples TRBV5-4 to TRBJ2-1, with D maybe TRBD2 (5 bases). The CDR3 DNA is TGTGCCAGCAGCCTGGACTCACCTTACGAGCAGTTCTTC. This translates into CASSLDSPYEQFF.